The 27 T cell receptor beta chains in this list originate from one sample, sequenced in a study of T cells in Graves' hyperthyroidism and ophthalmopathy. Researchers took RNA transcripts and amplified the TCR beta CDR3 regions from them. HTBI primers drove first-round RT-PCR of the TCR CDR3. MiXCR, run by TCRdb on the multiplex PCR reads, gives a single entry per CDR3 protein. The data show about 840,000 distinct CDR3 sequences, around 38% seen once. The sample taken for sequencing was blood. Receptors originate from a man between 18 and 29 years old with Graves' hyperthyroidism.

Details on this clonotype: Being one base from a much bigger clone, this may be a read error. The chain carries TRBV7-2 and TRBJ2-5; D perhaps matches TRBD2 (6 bases). This CDR3 has 13 amino acids. CDR1 is SGHTA and CDR2 is FQGNSA in the germline V gene. Trimming pared 8 bases from V and 7 bases from J, leaving 17 bases between. CDR3 nucleotides: TGTGCCAGCCGACGGACTGAGGGAGGGACCCAGTACTTC. Its protein is CASRRTEGGTQYF.

In its sample, this clonotype was seen many times. This chain links TRBV7-9 with TRBJ1-1; D call uncertain. The germline gives CDR1 SEHNR, CDR2 FQNEAQ (reference sequence). The CDR3 runs to 12 residues. V gave up 7 bases and J gave up 1 base, with 7 bases separating them. CDR3 in amino acids: CASTAKNTEAFF. Written as DNA, the CDR3 is TGTGCCAGCACGGCGAAGAACACTGAAGCTTTCTTT.

This clonotype was detected ten times or more. The chain joins TRBV5-1 to TRBJ1-4; possibly TRBD1 for D (5 bases). Trimming took off 5 bases at V and 7 bases at J, with 18 bases between the two ends. Germline assignment: CDR1 SGHRS and CDR2 YFSETQ. This CDR3 comprises 15 residues. DNA for the CDR3: TGCGCCAGCAGGGGCCTGGGGGATCCAAGTGAAAAACTGTTTTTT. Its translation is CASRGLGDPSEKLFF.

The chain is built from TRBV30 and TRBJ2-7; D uncertain. Trimming cost V 3 bases and J 11 bases, with 17 bases left between them. Germline lookup yields CDR1 GTSNPN and CDR2 SVGIG (reference sequence). CDR3 size: 12 residues. The CDR3 DNA reads as TGTGCCTGGAGCCAAACCGGACCTGGGGAGTACTTC. Translation gives CAWSQTGPGEYF. The variable domain in full, completed from reference TRBV30 and TRBJ2-7, reads SQTIHQWPATLVQPVGSPLSLECTVEGTSNPNLYWYRQAAGRGLQLLFYSVGIGQISSEVPQNLSASRPQDRQFILSSKKLLLSDSGFYLCAWSQTGPGEYFGPGTRLTVT.

V usage is TRBV29-1 and J usage is TRBJ1-1; D is perhaps TRBD1 (5 bases). The CDR3 has 14 amino acids. V was trimmed by 7 bases and J by 3 bases, leaving 18 bases between them. The V gene's germline CDR1 is SQVTM and CDR2 ANQGSEA. The CDR3 region is CSAGSAGTDTEAFF. As DNA, the CDR3 is TGCAGCGCTGGATCGGCAGGGACCGACACTGAAGCTTTCTTT.

In this sample, this clonotype turned up many times. The gene calls are TRBV10-3 and TRBJ1-1; the match to TRBD1 covers 7 bases. V lost 7 bases and J lost 5; bases outside the gene matches: 7. CDR1 ENHRY and CDR2 SYGVKD come from the germline V gene. There are 13 residues in the CDR3. CDR3 nucleotide sequence: TGTGCCATCATTGGGCAGGGGGGGACTGAAGCTTTCTTT. It encodes CAIIGQGGTEAFF.

Written as DNA, the CDR3 is TGCAGTGCGGAGGGCGACTACGAGCAGTACTTC. Translation gives CSAEGDYEQYF. The chain joins TRBV20-1 to TRBJ2-7, with D maybe TRBD2 (6 bases). This CDR3 has 11 amino acids. CDR1 is DFQATT and CDR2 is SNEGSKA in the germline V gene (reference sequence). V was cut by 6 bases and J by 3 bases, with 9 bases left in between.

This clonotype was seen many times. The rearrangement joins TRBV2 to TRBJ2-7; D is perhaps TRBD1 or TRBD2 (5 bases each). The CDR3 is 14 amino acids. V lost 7 bases and J lost 0, with 13 bases in between. Germline CDR1 is SNHLY and CDR2 is FYNNEI. CDR3 in amino acids: CASNRDGSSYEQYF. DNA of the CDR3: TGTGCCAGCAACCGGGACGGAAGCTCCTACGAGCAGTACTTC.

The chain links TRBV7-9 to TRBJ1-4; D call uncertain. This CDR3 comprises 14 residues. CDR1 is SEHNR and CDR2 is FQNEAQ in the germline V gene (reference sequence). Trimming cost V 5 bases and J 7 bases, with 14 bases left between them. This CDR3 is CASSLRQAGEKLFF. The CDR3 bases are TGTGCCAGCAGCCTCCGGCAGGCCGGTGAAAAACTGTTTTTT.

The chain has TRBV7-2 and TRBJ2-7, with D tentatively TRBD2 (5 bases). The CDR3 is 16 amino acids. CDR1 and CDR2 from the germline V gene are SGHTA and FQGNSA. The ends were cut back, 5 bases at V and 0 bases at J, with 17 bases in the middle. CDR3 amino acids: CASSPRGREFSYEQYF. The CDR3 bases are TGTGCCAGCAGCCCTAGAGGCCGGGAATTCTCCTACGAGCAGTACTTC. Supplemented by reference TRBV7-2 and TRBJ2-7, the full variable domain reads GAGVSQSPSNKVTEKGKDVELRCDPISGHTALYWYRQSLGQGLEFLIYFQGNSAPDKSGLPSDRFSAERTGGSVSTLTIQRTQQEDSAVYLCASSPRGREFSYEQYFGPGTRLTVT.

In regard to this clonotype: A junction boundary mismatches the germline segment, possibly from a read error. This rearrangement joins TRBV7-7 to TRBJ2-3; TRBD2 matches at 7 bases. Per the germline V gene, CDR1 is SSHAT and CDR2 is FNYEAQ (reference sequence). This CDR3 contains 13 residues. The CDR3 coding sequence is TGTGCTAGCAGCTTAGCGGGCTCAGATACGCAGTATTTT. It is translated as CASSLAGSDTQYF.

Regarding this clonotype: Sequence at one end of the junction differs from germline and may be a read error. The V gene is TRBV7-2, the J gene TRBJ2-2; 11 bases are shared with TRBD1. CDR1 and CDR2 (germline): SGHTA, FQGNSA. This CDR3 comprises 12 residues. Here the CDR3 reads CASSTGQGEPFF. The CDR3 DNA is TGTGCCAGCAGTACGGGACAGGGGGAGCCGTTTTTT.

A note on this clonotype: Without the conserved terminal phenylalanine or tryptophan, this CDR3 likely stems from a read error. J is TRBJ1-1 and V is TRBV2; the D gene is possibly TRBD1 (5 bases). The germline V gene encodes CDR1 SNHLY and CDR2 FYNNEI. This CDR3 is 12 amino acids long. Trimming pared 9 bases from V and 3 bases from J, leaving 11 bases between. CDR3 region: CARGLGDTEAFL. CDR3 bases: TGTGCCAGGGGTTTGGGGGACACTGAAGCTTTCCTT.

The chain's CDR3 is CASSLVGTGAGYTF. CDR3 nucleotides: TGCGCCAGCAGCTTGGTCGGGACAGGGGCTGGCTACACCTTC. The V call is TRBV5-1, the J call TRBJ1-2; 10 nucleotides line up with TRBD1. CDR1 is SGHRS, CDR2 YFSETQ, per germline. V shed 0 bases, J shed 7 bases, and the junction held 3 bases outside the gene matches. The CDR3 extends over 14 amino acids. The whole variable domain, filled in from reference TRBV5-1 and TRBJ1-2, reads KAGVTQTPRYLIKTRGQQVTLSCSPISGHRSVSWYQQTPGQGLQFLFEYFSETQRNKGNFPGRFSGRQFSNSRSEMNVSTLELGDSALYLCASSLVGTGAGYTFGSGTRLTVV.

The V and J genes are TRBV28 and TRBJ1-1, with a possible D match to TRBD1 (5 bases). V was clipped by 3 bases and J by 5 bases, with 10 bases between them. The CDR3 sequence is 13 residues long. Germline CDR1 MDHEN, CDR2 SYDVKM. The CDR3: CASSLSGLTEAFF. CDR3 in DNA: TGTGCCAGCAGTTTGTCAGGGTTGACTGAAGCTTTCTTT. Based on the CDR3 plus reference TRBV28 and TRBJ1-1, the full variable domain is DVKVTQSSRYLVKRTGEKVFLECVQDMDHENMFWYRQDPGLGLRLIYFSYDVKMKEKGDIPEGYSVSREKKERFSLILESASTNQTSMYLCASSLSGLTEAFFGQGTRLTVV.

V and J are TRBV4-1 and TRBJ2-2, with TRBD1 as a possible D gene (6 bases). This CDR3 region has 17 residues. In germline, CDR1 is MGHRA, CDR2 YSYEKL. V lost 0 bases, J lost 3 bases, and 14 bases lay in between. DNA of the CDR3: TGCGCCAGCAGCCAAGACCAGGCAGGGGAGTACACCGGGGAGCTGTTTTTT. This encodes CASSQDQAGEYTGELFF.

In its sample, this clonotype was seen a few times. One end of the junction varies from germline; a read error may be responsible. The chain uses TRBV9 and TRBJ2-7; D possibly corresponds to TRBD1 (5 bases). CDR1 SGDLS and CDR2 YYNGEE come from the germline V gene. This CDR3 has 13 amino acids. The CDR3 loop is CASSQATEYEQYF. The CDR3 DNA reads TGCGCCAGCAGCCAAGCGACAGAGTACGAGCAGTACTTC.

Only a few counts were recorded for this clonotype. J is TRBJ1-4 and V is TRBV6-2 or TRBV6-3; maybe TRBD1 (6 bases). CDR3 size: 15 residues. Trimming shortened V by 0 bases and J by 5 bases, and 10 bases separated the two germline ends. Germline V CDR1 and CDR2: MNHEY, SVGEGT. For the CDR3, the DNA is TGTGCCAGCAGTTACTCGAACAGGGACAATGAAAAACTGTTTTTT. Its protein is CASSYSNRDNEKLFF.

This clonotype appeared a few times. The V and J genes are TRBV15 and TRBJ1-2; 7 bases are a match to TRBD1. The CDR3 has 15 amino acids. The junction had 7 bases not matched to a gene; V was cut back by 3 bases and J by 3 bases. From germline, CDR1 is LNHNV and CDR2 YYDKDF (reference sequence). DNA of the CDR3: TGTGCCACCAGCAGTGCCGGGACAGAGGACTATGGCTACACCTTC. This gives the protein CATSSAGTEDYGYTF.

About this clonotype itself: One end of the junction does not line up with germline, which may come from a read error. The chain combines TRBV5-1 with TRBJ1-1; perhaps TRBD1 as D (6 bases). Germline lookup yields CDR1 SGHRS and CDR2 YFSETQ. The CDR3 sequence is 15 residues long. The DNA of the CDR3 is TGCACCAGCAGCTTCCCGGGACAAATGAACACTGAAGCTTTCTTT. Translation: CTSSFPGQMNTEAFF.

This clonotype was detected a few times. The chain is built from TRBV20-1 and TRBJ1-1; a weak D match, TRBD1 (5 bases). This CDR3 has 13 amino acids. Germline V gene data show CDR1 as DFQATT and CDR2 as SNEGSKA (reference sequence). Trimming left V 0 bases short and J 3 bases short, with 8 bases between. CDR3: CSARDWGDTEAFF. CDR3 DNA: TGCAGTGCTAGAGATTGGGGGGACACTGAAGCTTTCTTT.

Concerning this clonotype itself: Compared with germline, one end of the junction differs, possibly owing to a read error. The rearrangement joins TRBV5-4 to TRBJ2-2; possibly TRBD1 for D (6 bases). CDR3 length equals 15 residues. The V gene's germline CDR1 is SGHNT and CDR2 YYREEE (reference sequence). The CDR3 DNA reads TGCGCCAGCAGCCATGACAACAGGGTCCCCGGGGAGCTGTTTTTT. Its translation is CASSHDNRVPGELFF.

This chain links TRBV19 with TRBJ1-4; D not certain. Trimming took 5 bases from V and 0 from J, leaving 7 bases between them. The germline CDR1 and CDR2 sequences are LNHDA and SQIVND (reference sequence). CDR3 size: 14 residues. The CDR3 loop reads CASSWSTTNEKLFF. In DNA form, the CDR3 reads TGTGCCAGTAGTTGGAGTACAACTAATGAAAAACTGTTTTTT.

The gene calls are TRBV20-1 and TRBJ2-5; 8 nucleotides match TRBD2. This CDR3 is 14 amino acids long. Germline CDR1 DFQATT, CDR2 SNEGSKA (reference sequence). V lost 3 bases, J lost 5 bases, and 8 bases stayed unmatched. CDR3 sequence reads: CSASLFGGAETQYF. The CDR3 DNA reads as TGCAGTGCTAGTCTTTTCGGGGGGGCGGAGACCCAGTACTTC.

This clonotype was seen at least ten times. Written as DNA, the CDR3 is TGTGCCATCTCCGGGGAGGGGGCAATTTACGAGCAGTACTTC. Protein: CAISGEGAIYEQYF. The genes are TRBV10-3 and TRBJ2-7; D may match TRBD1 or TRBD2 (7 bases each). Germline assignment: CDR1 ENHRY and CDR2 SYGVKD. The CDR3 totals 14 residues. The V end lost 8 bases, the J end lost 4 bases, and 18 bases lay between the germline ends.

This clonotype was found a few times. One end of the junction is discordant with germline, which a read error may explain. The V and J genes are TRBV9 and TRBJ2-7; D is ambiguous. This CDR3 contains 13 residues. Germline lookup yields CDR1 SGDLS and CDR2 YYNGEE. The CDR3 DNA is TGTGCCAGCAGCGTAGACAGCTCCCACGAGCAGTACTTC. Residues: CASSVDSSHEQYF.

Comment on this clonotype: A read error may be the cause here, since a much bigger clone is one base away. The chain recombines TRBV7-2 with TRBJ2-2, with D maybe TRBD2 (6 bases). In germline, CDR1 is SGHTA, CDR2 FQGNSA. This CDR3 contains 12 residues. The CDR3 coding sequence is TGTGCCAGCAGCTGGGGCACCGGGGGGCTGTTTTTT. It is translated as CASSWGTGGLFF. Full variable domain (outside the CDR3, taken from reference TRBV7-2 and TRBJ2-2): GAGVSQSPSNKVTEKGKDVELRCDPISGHTALYWYRQSLGQGLEFLIYFQGNSAPDKSGLPSDRFSAERTGGSVSTLTIQRTQQEDSAVYLCASSWGTGGLFFGEGSRLTVL.